These 31 T cell receptor beta chains came from one sample sequenced in a study of breast tumors, draining lymph nodes, adjacent tissues (dated by TCRdb to 2016 to 2018). Receptor amplification or capture employed multiplex PCR. The sequencer was an Illumina HiSeq 2000. TCRdb itself trimmed the public reads at Q25 with fastp, ran MiXCR and retained productive beta chains. Under each unique CDR3 protein, matching rows form one entry showing the most common genes and DNA. Across this sample there are approximately 37,000 distinct CDR3 sequences, with roughly 36% seen only once. Roughly a tenth of the sample comes from the top ten. The source material was breast tumor tissue. The receptors originated from a female donor with breast cancer. Some clones in this sample may be carry-over from other donors' samples.

The chain links TRBV2 to TRBJ2-1; D is ambiguous. The V and J ends lost 2 bases and 1 base respectively, with 15 bases between them. Germline CDR1 is SNHLY and CDR2 is FYNNEI. CDR3 length: 17 residues. CDR3 in amino acids: CASSESPLGFSYNEQFF. The DNA of the CDR3 is TGTGCCAGCAGTGAATCACCCCTTGGATTTTCCTACAATGAGCAGTTCTTC.

This clonotype occurred a few times. V usage is TRBV30 and J usage is TRBJ2-1; 13 bases fit TRBD2. The CDR3 spans 15 residues. Germline V CDR1 and CDR2: GTSNPN, SVGIG (reference sequence). V lost 2 bases to trimming and J lost 8 bases; unmatched junction nucleotides: 6. This CDR3 is CAWSPRTSGSYEQFF. CDR3 DNA sequence: TGTGCCTGGAGTCCTAGGACTAGCGGGAGTTATGAGCAGTTCTTC.

This clonotype was recorded many times. This chain uses TRBV20-1 with TRBJ2-5, with D uncertain. The CDR3 totals 14 residues. Germline V gives CDR1 DFQATT, CDR2 SNEGSKA (reference sequence). V shed 3 bases and J shed 3 bases, with 14 bases lying between them. The CDR3 nucleotides read TGCAGTGCTAGTCTGAGGCGCGGCGAAGAGACCCAGTACTTC. Its translation is CSASLRRGEETQYF.

This clonotype was counted many times. The chain employs TRBV4-3 and TRBJ2-2; D may be TRBD2 (6 bases). The CDR3 has 14 amino acids. V was clipped by 1 base and J by 6 bases, with 9 bases between them. CDR1 is LGHNA and CDR2 is YSLEER in the germline V gene. CDR3 coding DNA: TGCGCCAGCAGCCAAGGGTGGGGGGCCGGGGAGCTGTTTTTT. This codes for CASSQGWGAGELFF.

The rearrangement joins TRBV9 to TRBJ2-7, with 7 bases matching TRBD2. After removal of 0 bases from V and 3 bases from J, the junction contained 9 bases not matched to a gene. Germline V gene sequence: CDR1 SGDLS, CDR2 YYNGEE. There are 16 residues in the CDR3. CDR3 bases: TGTGCCAGCAGCGTAGATGGTAGCGGGCAACGCTACGAGCAGTACTTC. This codes for CASSVDGSGQRYEQYF.

Details on this clonotype: This sequence may be a read error, since a much larger clone differs from it by one base. The gene calls are TRBV11-2 and TRBJ2-5; D gene unclear. The V gene's germline CDR1 is SGHAT and CDR2 FQNNGV. V was cut by 5 bases and J by 3 bases, with 16 bases left in between. The CDR3 is 15 amino acids. CDR3 loop: CASSIGMGSKETQYF. CDR3 DNA: TGTGCCAGCAGCATAGGTATGGGCTCCAAAGAGACCCAGTACTTC.

Notes on this clonotype: Possible read error: a much larger clone is one base away. As the CDR3 is not closed by the conserved phenylalanine or tryptophan, this likely results from a read error. The chain employs TRBV11-2 and TRBJ2-3; D uncertain. The V end lost 1 base, the J end lost 4 bases, and 6 bases lay between the germline ends. The length of the CDR3 is 13 residues. Per the germline V gene, CDR1 is SGHAT and CDR2 is FQNNGV. The CDR3 nucleotides are TGTGCCAGCAGCTTAGTATGGGCAGATACGCAGTATCTT. Encoded protein: CASSLVWADTQYL.

This clonotype was recorded at least ten times. The chain uses TRBV5-1 and TRBJ2-7, with 9 bases lining up with TRBD1. With V trimmed by 1 base and J by 6 bases, 11 bases remained unmatched. CDR1 is SGHRS, CDR2 YFSETQ, per germline. This CDR3 has 16 amino acids. The CDR3: CASSLSPGQGDREQYF. The CDR3 DNA sequence: TGCGCCAGCAGCTTGTCACCGGGACAGGGAGATCGCGAGCAGTACTTC.

With regard to this clonotype: One base away lies a much larger clone, so this may be a sequencing read error. As DNA, the CDR3 is TGTGCCACCAGCAGTAATAGGGGTTATGAGCTGTTCTTC. This codes for CATSSNRGYELFF. The rearrangement joins TRBV15 to TRBJ2-1, with D tentatively TRBD1 (5 bases). Germline V gives CDR1 LNHNV, CDR2 YYDKDF (reference sequence). The CDR3 contains 13 residues.

This chain links TRBV3-1 with TRBJ1-6; D might be TRBD1 (6 bases). The V end was cut by 0 bases, the J end by 7 bases, with 13 bases between. Germline V CDR1 and CDR2: LGHDT, YNNKEL (reference sequence). This CDR3 is 16 amino acids long. CDR3 sequence: CASSQDRGRGNSPLHF. In DNA, the CDR3 is TGTGCCAGCAGCCAAGATCGGGGCAGGGGAAATTCACCCCTCCACTTT. The whole variable domain, remainder taken from reference TRBV3-1 and TRBJ1-6, is DTAVSQTPKYLVTQMGNDKSIKCEQNLGHDTMYWYKQDSKKFLKIMFSYNNKELIINETVPNRFSPKSPDKAHLNLHINSLELGDSAVYFCASSQDRGRGNSPLHFGNGTRLTVT.

This clonotype was detected many times. V usage is TRBV28 and J usage is TRBJ2-7, with TRBD2 matching 9 bases. With 6 bases clipped from V and 3 bases from J, the junction kept 3 bases outside the gene matches. Germline values: CDR1 MDHEN, CDR2 SYDVKM. This CDR3 has 13 amino acids. This chain's CDR3 is CASRVSGSYEQYF. In nucleotides, the CDR3 is TGTGCCAGCAGGGTTAGCGGGAGCTACGAGCAGTACTTC.

This clonotype showed up many times. The rearrangement uses TRBV11-2 and TRBJ2-7, with 8 bases identical to TRBD2. The CDR3 covers 16 residues. Trimming cost V 5 bases and J 6 bases; bases outside gene matches: 15. Germline CDR1 is SGHAT and CDR2 is FQNNGV. This chain's CDR3 is CASSPGSGGPNFEQYF. CDR3 coding DNA: TGTGCCAGCAGCCCTGGGTCGGGAGGGCCTAACTTCGAGCAGTACTTC.

This chain joins TRBV20-1 and TRBJ2-4, with 10 nucleotides matching TRBD1. J lost 10 bases, V lost 3 bases, and 12 bases had no gene match. This CDR3 is 15 amino acids long. Germline CDR1 reads DFQATT; CDR2 reads SNEGSKA (reference sequence). The CDR3 loop is CSAREMTGGAEIQYF. The CDR3 nucleotides are TGCAGTGCTAGGGAGATGACAGGGGGCGCGGAAATTCAGTACTTC.

The chain has TRBV20-1 and TRBJ2-5, with D hard to call. The V end lost 5 bases, the J end lost 5 bases, and 9 bases lay between the germline ends. The CDR3 is 11 amino acids. CDR1 and CDR2 from the germline V gene are DFQATT and SNEGSKA (reference sequence). The CDR3 protein is CSALVRETQYF. The CDR3 coding sequence is TGCAGTGCTTTAGTGAGGGAGACCCAGTACTTC.

This clonotype was observed at least ten times. The J gene is TRBJ2-3, the V gene TRBV10-3; 10 bases agree with TRBD2. V lost 10 bases to trimming and J lost 4 bases; unmatched junction nucleotides: 8. Germline V gene data show CDR1 as ENHRY and CDR2 as SYGVKD. The CDR3 runs to 14 residues. The CDR3 protein is CATQSGRGADTQYF. The CDR3 DNA is TGTGCCACCCAGAGCGGGAGGGGGGCAGATACGCAGTATTTT.

This clonotype was seen ten or more times. The chain couples TRBV5-5 to TRBJ2-3; 7 positions match TRBD1. V dropped 3 bases and J dropped 3; count of bases not matched to a gene: 10. There are 16 residues in the CDR3. Germline CDR1 reads SGHKS; CDR2 reads YYEKEE (reference sequence). The CDR3, as DNA: TGTGCCAGCAGCTCCGCTACAGGGGTGAGAACAGATACGCAGTATTTT. It encodes CASSSATGVRTDTQYF.

This clonotype was counted many times. The chain is built from TRBV20-1 and TRBJ2-1; D gene unclear. Germline loops: CDR1 DFQATT, CDR2 SNEGSKA (reference sequence). Trimming took 3 bases from V and 7 from J, leaving 10 bases between them. The CDR3 runs to 12 residues. CDR3 in amino acids: CSASKYGNEQFF. The DNA for the CDR3 is TGCAGTGCTAGTAAATATGGAAATGAGCAGTTCTTC.

This clonotype was seen at least ten times. The V and J genes are TRBV20-1 and TRBJ2-5; no definite D call. The CDR3 sequence is 11 residues long. The V gene's germline CDR1 is DFQATT and CDR2 SNEGSKA (reference sequence). V lost 6 bases to trimming and J lost 6 bases, with 11 bases between them. CDR3 in DNA: TGCAGTGCGTTCCGGATACAGACCCAGTACTTC. Protein sequence: CSAFRIQTQYF.

There are many counts of this clonotype. The genes are TRBV9 and TRBJ2-7, with TRBD1 matching over 11 bases. With V trimmed by 0 bases and J by 4 bases, 3 bases remained unmatched. The CDR3 length is 15 residues. Germline CDR1 SGDLS, CDR2 YYNGEE. CDR3 sequence: CASSVGGTGGYEQYF. The CDR3 DNA sequence: TGTGCCAGCAGCGTAGGTGGGACAGGGGGGTACGAGCAGTACTTC.

As for this clonotype: Given a much more abundant clone one base away, this may be a read error. The CDR3 spells CASSEGGSRETQYF. The CDR3 nucleotides are TGCGCCAGCAGTGAAGGAGGGAGCCGCGAGACCCAGTACTTC. The chain couples TRBV10-2 to TRBJ2-5; a weak D match, TRBD2 (6 bases). The CDR3 spans 14 residues. Deletions cut 3 bases from V and 5 bases from J, with 13 bases between. Germline CDR1 is WSHSY and CDR2 is SAAADI.

Turning to this clonotype: A read error may account for a junction end that differs from germline. The chain employs TRBV9 and TRBJ2-1, with 7 bases that match TRBD2. CDR1 SGDLS and CDR2 YYNGEE come from the germline V gene. The CDR3 has 15 amino acids. The CDR3 region is CVSSVVGSGPNEQFF. The CDR3 region has the DNA TGTGTCAGCAGCGTAGTCGGTAGCGGGCCCAATGAGCAGTTCTTC.

At least ten counts were recorded for this clonotype. For the CDR3, the DNA is TGTGCCAGCAGTGTTCAGGGATATAATTCACCCCTCCACTTT. Translating gives CASSVQGYNSPLHF. The V and J genes are TRBV7-9 and TRBJ1-6; possibly TRBD1 for D (5 bases). Germline loops: CDR1 SEHNR, CDR2 FQNEAQ (reference sequence). The CDR3 runs to 14 residues. V gave up 6 bases and J gave up 4 bases, with 10 bases separating them.

This clonotype appeared many times. The gene calls are TRBV27 and TRBJ2-7; 10 bases map to TRBD1. The CDR3 has 16 amino acids. The V gene's germline CDR1 is MNHEY and CDR2 SMNVEV (reference sequence). V was clipped by 5 bases and J by 0 bases; unmatched bases: 7. For the CDR3, the DNA is TGTGCCAGCAGTCAGACAGGGGGCCAGAGCTCCTACGAGCAGTACTTC. Translating it yields CASSQTGGQSSYEQYF.

This clonotype was found many times. The chain is built from TRBV29-1 and TRBJ2-7; 7 bases are a match to TRBD1. J was trimmed by 6 bases and V by 4 bases; bases with no gene match: 9. The CDR3 consists of 13 residues. Germline CDR1 SQVTM, CDR2 ANQGSEA. This chain's CDR3 is CSVGQGGALEQYF. The CDR3, as DNA: TGCAGCGTTGGACAGGGTGGTGCCCTCGAGCAGTACTTC.

The rearrangement uses TRBV2 and TRBJ2-2, with TRBD1 matching over 9 bases. J gave up 5 bases and V 5 bases, and 3 bases lay outside the gene matches. Per the germline V gene, CDR1 is SNHLY and CDR2 is FYNNEI. This CDR3 is 14 amino acids long. CDR3 sequence (DNA): TGTGCCAGCAGTCGGGACAGGGAGACCGGGGAGCTGTTTTTT. Its translation is CASSRDRETGELFF.

In this sample, this clonotype is medium-sized. The rearrangement links TRBV7-9 to TRBJ1-6, with a possible D match to TRBD1 (6 bases). The CDR3 is 16 amino acids. V was trimmed by 5 bases and J by 7 bases, leaving 18 bases between them. The germline V gene encodes CDR1 SEHNR and CDR2 FQNEAQ (reference sequence). Here the CDR3 reads CASSLEGQGKNSPLHF. The CDR3 region has the DNA TGTGCCAGCAGCCTAGAAGGGCAGGGGAAGAATTCACCCCTCCACTTT. The complete variable domain, with remaining parts taken from reference TRBV7-9 and TRBJ1-6, reads DTGVSQNPRHKITKRGQNVTFRCDPISEHNRLYWYRQTLGQGPEFLTYFQNEAQLEKSRLLSDRFSAERPKGSFSTLEIQRTEQGDSAMYLCASSLEGQGKNSPLHFGNGTRLTVT.

This clonotype came up many times. CDR3 protein: CASSQGTGDEKLFF. CDR3 nucleotides: TGCGCCAGCAGCCAAGGTACAGGAGATGAAAAACTGTTTTTT. The chain links TRBV4-1 to TRBJ1-4, with a weak D call TRBD1 (5 bases). The CDR3 is 14 residues long. Trimming shortened V by 1 base and J by 6 bases, and 9 bases separated the two germline ends. Germline CDR1 and CDR2: MGHRA and YSYEKL.

This clonotype was seen ten or more times. The chain joins TRBV20-1 to TRBJ2-3, with D possibly matching TRBD1 (6 bases). V gave up 3 bases and J gave up 7 bases, with 17 bases separating them. The CDR3 has 14 residues. In germline, CDR1 is DFQATT, CDR2 SNEGSKA (reference sequence). The CDR3 region has the DNA TGCAGTGCTAGTAGTGCCCTAACAGGGAATACGCAGTATTTT. Translation: CSASSALTGNTQYF.

This clonotype was observed many times. The chain combines TRBV5-1 with TRBJ1-6, with 10 bases that match TRBD1. V lost 5 bases and J lost 9; bases outside the gene matches: 5. Germline CDR1 SGHRS, CDR2 YFSETQ. This CDR3 region has 14 residues. CDR3 residues: CASRAGTGVSPLHF. The CDR3 nucleotides read TGCGCCAGCAGAGCCGGGACAGGGGTTTCACCCCTCCACTTT.

This clonotype was seen repeatedly, ten times or more. The chain joins TRBV11-2 to TRBJ2-2; tentative D call: TRBD1 (5 bases). Germline V gives CDR1 SGHAT, CDR2 FQNNGV. V lost 8 bases and J 10 bases, leaving 11 bases between the germline ends. The CDR3 is 11 residues long. In nucleotides, the CDR3 is TGTGCCAGCGCCACAGGTGCGGAGCTGTTTTTT. Its protein product is CASATGAELFF.

This clonotype appeared many times. CDR3 sequence: CASRFIGGGRNIQYF. The CDR3 nucleotides are TGTGCCAGTAGATTTATTGGTGGCGGGAGAAACATTCAGTACTTC. The V gene is TRBV19, the J gene TRBJ2-4; TRBD2 aligns across 7 bases. After removal of 6 bases from V and 6 bases from J, the junction contained 11 bases not matched to a gene. Per the germline V gene, CDR1 is LNHDA and CDR2 is SQIVND (reference sequence). The CDR3 runs 15 residues.